This entry lists 19 T cell receptor beta chains sequenced from one sample in a study of T-cell reconstitution after alpha-beta-depleted transplantation in children. Construction of the TCRbeta library involved unique molecular identifiers. A single record per CDR3 protein comes from TCRdb applying MiXCR to the PCR reads. This table holds 120,000 or so distinct CDR3 sequences, 10% found once. This sample comprised PBMCs from the stem cell graft donor, obtained from the stem cell graft. These receptors all stem from a human donor who donated a stem cell graft to a child with acute lymphoblastic leukemia.

This clonotype was found many times. The genes are TRBV29-1 and TRBJ2-2; 10 nucleotides line up with TRBD2. The V gene's germline CDR1 is SQVTM and CDR2 ANQGSEA. With V trimmed by 5 bases and J by 13 bases, 4 bases remained unmatched. This CDR3 is 11 amino acids long. The CDR3, as DNA: TGCAGCGTTCCAGCGGGAGGGTGGCTGTTTTTT. Amino acids: CSVPAGGWLFF.

In its sample, this clonotype was seen many times. This chain links TRBV12-3 or TRBV12-4 with TRBJ2-2, with a tentative D call TRBD1 (6 bases). V was pared by 6 bases and J by 5 bases, with 13 bases between. This CDR3 has 14 amino acids. The CDR3 DNA sequence: TGTGCCAGCAGGCCGGGACATCGTACCGGGGAGCTGTTTTTT. This gives the protein CASRPGHRTGELFF.

This clonotype was counted many times. The chain carries TRBV14 and TRBJ2-7; 9 bases match TRBD1. The CDR3 is made up of 14 amino acids. Germline CDR1 reads SGHDN; CDR2 reads FVKESK. Germline trimming cut 4 bases from V and 2 bases from J; bases unmatched to any gene: 3. In nucleotides, the CDR3 is TGTGCCAGCAGCCGGGACAGGGTGCCCTACGAGCAGTACTTC. Its translation is CASSRDRVPYEQYF. Combining the CDR3 with reference TRBV14 and TRBJ2-7 gives the whole variable domain EAGVTQFPSHSVIEKGQTVTLRCDPISGHDNLYWYRRVMGKEIKFLLHFVKESKQDESGMPNNRFLAERTGGTYSTLKVQPAELEDSGVYFCASSRDRVPYEQYFGPGTRLTVT.

This clonotype was seen many times. CDR3 bases: TGTGCCAGCAGCACCACTACGACACCGTACCAAGAGACCCAGTACTTC. This codes for CASSTTTTPYQETQYF. This chain links TRBV9 with TRBJ2-5; D gene uncertain. There are 16 residues in the CDR3. The V gene's germline CDR1 is SGDLS and CDR2 YYNGEE. The V and J ends lost 4 bases and 0 bases respectively, with 16 bases between them.

This clonotype was counted ten times or more. The chain has TRBV5-1 and TRBJ2-2; 7 positions match TRBD1. The CDR3 extends over 15 amino acids. The J segment lost 3 bases and the V segment lost 2 bases, leaving 4 bases of the junction unmatched. Germline CDR1 and CDR2: SGHRS and YFSETQ. CDR3 bases: TGCGCCAGCAGCTTAGGACAGGTGGACACCGGGGAGCTGTTTTTT. It is translated as CASSLGQVDTGELFF.

This clonotype was recorded at least ten times. The rearrangement uses TRBV10-3 and TRBJ2-5; 7 bases are a match to TRBD2. Germline CDR1 reads ENHRY; CDR2 reads SYGVKD. This CDR3 is built from 12 residues. Trimming cost V 2 bases and J 14 bases; bases outside gene matches: 8. The CDR3 region has the DNA TGTGCCATCAGTGAGGGGGGGGACTTCTATTACTTC. This gives the protein CAISEGGDFYYF.

This clonotype was counted many times. The DNA for the CDR3 is TGTGCCAGCAGTAAGGGACAGTTGGATGGCTACACCTTC. It translates to CASSKGQLDGYTF. The chain has TRBV6-2 or TRBV6-3 and TRBJ1-2, with 7 bases fitting TRBD1. Looked up from germline, CDR1 is MNHEY and CDR2 is SVGEGT. V shed 5 bases, J shed 6 bases, and the junction held 6 bases outside the gene matches. CDR3 size: 13 residues.

This clonotype was seen a single time. This chain joins TRBV20-1 and TRBJ2-3; tentatively, D is TRBD2 (5 bases). There are 14 residues in the CDR3. Germline CDR1 is DFQATT and CDR2 is SNEGSKA (reference sequence). V shed 6 bases and J shed 0 bases, with 13 bases lying between them. The CDR3 protein is CSARSGPSTDTQYF. CDR3 bases: TGCAGTGCCAGGAGCGGCCCTAGCACAGATACGCAGTATTTT.

This clonotype was observed at least ten times. The chain links TRBV29-1 to TRBJ2-3; TRBD2 agrees at 7 bases. The CDR3 is 14 amino acids. Germline trimming cut 2 bases from V and 2 bases from J; bases unmatched to any gene: 4. The germline V gene has CDR1 SQVTM and CDR2 ANQGSEA. CDR3 DNA sequence: TGCAGCGTTGAACCTAGCGGACTCACAGATACGCAGTATTTT. This encodes CSVEPSGLTDTQYF.

This clonotype has a count of ten or more. The chain recombines TRBV16 with TRBJ2-5; possibly TRBD1 or TRBD2 for D (5 bases each). Between the trimmed V and J ends, which lost 3 bases and 2 bases, there was a span of 13 bases. This CDR3 has 15 amino acids. Germline V gene sequence: CDR1 KGHSY, CDR2 FQNENV. CDR3 sequence reads: CASSHREWGQETQYF. The CDR3 bases are TGTGCCAGCAGCCACAGGGAGTGGGGGCAAGAGACCCAGTACTTC.

This clonotype showed up many times. The V call is TRBV12-3 or TRBV12-4, the J call TRBJ1-2, with D perhaps matching TRBD1 (6 bases). The CDR3 runs 14 residues. The V gene lost 3 bases and the J gene lost 4 bases, with 12 bases spanning the gap. This CDR3 is CASSFKGGFYGYTF. CDR3 DNA: TGTGCCAGCAGTTTCAAGGGGGGTTTCTATGGCTACACCTTC.

This clonotype was observed at least ten times. The chain's CDR3 is CASSLVGTEETQYF. DNA of the CDR3: TGCGCCAGCAGCTTGGTAGGGACAGAAGAGACCCAGTACTTC. The chain has TRBV5-1 and TRBJ2-5; TRBD1 aligns across 7 bases. CDR3 length equals 14 residues. Losses at the gene ends were 0 bases for V and 3 bases for J; bases not matched to a gene: 2. Germline CDR1 and CDR2: SGHRS and YFSETQ. The full variable domain, rest sourced from reference TRBV5-1 and TRBJ2-5, is KAGVTQTPRYLIKTRGQQVTLSCSPISGHRSVSWYQQTPGQGLQFLFEYFSETQRNKGNFPGRFSGRQFSNSRSEMNVSTLELGDSALYLCASSLVGTEETQYFGPGTRLLVL.

This clonotype was recorded at least ten times. The chain employs TRBV7-3 and TRBJ2-1; D ambiguous. Between the trimmed V and J ends, which lost 1 base and 9 bases, there was a span of 10 bases. The length of the CDR3 is 13 residues. Germline CDR1 SGHTA, CDR2 FQGTGA. The CDR3 here is CASSLMVLGEQFF. The CDR3 DNA is TGTGCCAGCAGCTTAATGGTCCTTGGTGAGCAGTTCTTC.

The rearrangement links TRBV10-3 to TRBJ1-2; tentative D call: TRBD1 (6 bases). V was clipped by 10 bases and J by 7 bases, with 16 bases between them. The length of the CDR3 is 12 residues. From germline, CDR1 is ENHRY and CDR2 SYGVKD. CDR3 in DNA: TGTGCCACCTCGGGACAATACGGTGGCTACACCTTC. Protein sequence: CATSGQYGGYTF.

The table lists this clonotype with a few counts. The rearrangement links TRBV4-1 to TRBJ2-7; TRBD1 matches at 9 bases. CDR1 and CDR2 (germline): MGHRA, YSYEKL. CDR3 length: 16 residues. Losses at the gene ends were 1 base for V and 2 bases for J; bases not matched to a gene: 6. The CDR3 DNA reads TGCGCCAGCAGCCAAGCCCGGGACAGGGTTACCTACGAGCAGTACTTC. It encodes CASSQARDRVTYEQYF.

This clonotype has ten or more counts. The CDR3 nucleotides read TGCAGTGCTGACCCCCGGACATCCTCTGGGGCCAACGTCCTGACTTTC. Translation: CSADPRTSSGANVLTF. The chain recombines TRBV20-1 with TRBJ2-6; possible D gene TRBD1, 5 bases. The CDR3 length is 16 residues. Germline CDR1 DFQATT, CDR2 SNEGSKA (reference sequence). Trimming removed 5 bases from V and 0 bases from J, with 14 bases in between.

This clonotype was counted at least ten times. This chain connects TRBV7-6 to TRBJ1-3, with D unclear. Germline CDR1 reads SGHVS; CDR2 reads FNYEAQ. This CDR3 is built from 14 residues. Trimming cost V 2 bases and J 1 base, with 6 bases left between them. The CDR3 region is CASSLSTSGNTIYF. In DNA, the CDR3 is TGTGCCAGCAGCTTATCGACTTCTGGAAACACCATATATTTT. The full variable domain, in which reference TRBV7-6 and TRBJ1-3 provide the parts outside the CDR3, is GAGVSQSPRYKVTKRGQDVALRCDPISGHVSLYWYRQALGQGPEFLTYFNYEAQQDKSGLPNDRFSAERPEGSISTLTIQRTEQRDSAMYRCASSLSTSGNTIYFGEGSWLTVV.

This clonotype was found a few times. An end of the junction differs from the germline gene, which may be a read error. The J gene is TRBJ1-6, the V gene TRBV6-2 or TRBV6-3; the match to TRBD1 covers 9 bases. The CDR3 has 12 residues. Germline V lookup: CDR1 MNHEY, CDR2 SVGEGT. For the CDR3, the DNA is TGTGCCAGCAGCTCCTCCGGACAGGGGATTGACTTT. Translated, it gives CASSSSGQGIDF.

This clonotype showed up many times. This chain connects TRBV4-3 to TRBJ1-5; possible D gene TRBD1, 5 bases. Germline values: CDR1 LGHNA, CDR2 YSLEER. Trimming left V 6 bases short and J 6 bases short, with 15 bases between. This CDR3 contains 14 residues. This CDR3 reads CASSLVRGSQPQHF. CDR3 coding DNA: TGCGCCAGCAGTCTAGTAAGGGGAAGTCAGCCCCAGCATTTT.